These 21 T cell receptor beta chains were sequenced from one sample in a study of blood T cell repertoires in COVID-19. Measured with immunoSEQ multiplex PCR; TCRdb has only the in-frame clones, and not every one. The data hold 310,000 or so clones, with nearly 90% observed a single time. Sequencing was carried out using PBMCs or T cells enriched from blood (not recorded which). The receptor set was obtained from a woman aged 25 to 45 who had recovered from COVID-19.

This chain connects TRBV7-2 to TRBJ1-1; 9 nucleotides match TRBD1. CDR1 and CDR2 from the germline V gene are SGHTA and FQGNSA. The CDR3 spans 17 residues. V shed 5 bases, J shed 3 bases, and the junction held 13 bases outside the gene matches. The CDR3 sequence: CASSTDRGGIRYTEAFF. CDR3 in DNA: TGTGCCAGCAGCACGGACAGGGGAGGGATTAGGTACACTGAAGCTTTCTTT. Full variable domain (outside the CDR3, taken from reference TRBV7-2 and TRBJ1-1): GAGVSQSPSNKVTEKGKDVELRCDPISGHTALYWYRQSLGQGLEFLIYFQGNSAPDKSGLPSDRFSAERTGGSVSTLTIQRTQQEDSAVYLCASSTDRGGIRYTEAFFGQGTRLTVV.

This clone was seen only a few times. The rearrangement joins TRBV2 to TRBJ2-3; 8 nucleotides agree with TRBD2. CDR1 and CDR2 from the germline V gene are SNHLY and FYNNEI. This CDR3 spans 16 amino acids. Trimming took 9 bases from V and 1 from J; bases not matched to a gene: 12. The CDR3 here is CASVNPGGPGTDTQYF. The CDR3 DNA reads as TGTGCCAGTGTTAACCCGGGGGGGCCCGGCACAGATACGCAGTATTTT.

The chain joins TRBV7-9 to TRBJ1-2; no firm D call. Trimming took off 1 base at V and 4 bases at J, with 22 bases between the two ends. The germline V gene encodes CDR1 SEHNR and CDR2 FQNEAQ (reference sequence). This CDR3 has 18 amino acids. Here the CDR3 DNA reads TGTGCCAGCAGCTTAGGTGGAGGCGTCTCAATTAGGCCCTATGGCTACACCTTC. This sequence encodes CASSLGGGVSIRPYGYTF.

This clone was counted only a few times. In DNA form, the CDR3 reads TGCGCCAGCAGCCAAGAGGGAGTTAATGAGCAGTTCTTC. As protein: CASSQEGVNEQFF. The V gene is TRBV4-1, the J gene TRBJ2-1, with D perhaps matching TRBD2 (5 bases). Germline loops: CDR1 MGHRA, CDR2 YSYEKL. The CDR3 has 13 amino acids. Trimming pared 0 bases from V and 7 bases from J, leaving 7 bases between.

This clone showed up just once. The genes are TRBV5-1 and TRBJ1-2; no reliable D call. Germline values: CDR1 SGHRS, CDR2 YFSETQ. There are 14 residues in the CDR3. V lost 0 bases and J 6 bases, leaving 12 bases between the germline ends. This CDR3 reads CASSLAGTEDGYTF. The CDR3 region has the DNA TGCGCCAGCAGCTTGGCCGGTACTGAGGATGGCTACACCTTC. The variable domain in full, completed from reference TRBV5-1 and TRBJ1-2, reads KAGVTQTPRYLIKTRGQQVTLSCSPISGHRSVSWYQQTPGQGLQFLFEYFSETQRNKGNFPGRFSGRQFSNSRSEMNVSTLELGDSALYLCASSLAGTEDGYTFGSGTRLTVV.

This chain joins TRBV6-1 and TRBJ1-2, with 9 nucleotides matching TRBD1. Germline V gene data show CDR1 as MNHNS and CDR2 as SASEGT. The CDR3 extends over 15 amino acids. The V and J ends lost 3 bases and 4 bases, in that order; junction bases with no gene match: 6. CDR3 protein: CASSETQGAVYGYTF. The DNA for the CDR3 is TGTGCCAGCAGTGAGACACAGGGGGCGGTCTATGGCTACACCTTC.

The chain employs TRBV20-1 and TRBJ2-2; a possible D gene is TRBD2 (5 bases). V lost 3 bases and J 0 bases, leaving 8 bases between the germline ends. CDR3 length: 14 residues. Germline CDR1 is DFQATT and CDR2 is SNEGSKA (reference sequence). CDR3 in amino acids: CSASRTSNTGELFF. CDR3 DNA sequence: TGCAGTGCTAGTCGGACTTCGAACACCGGGGAGCTGTTTTTT.

The CDR3 sequence: CASSTSGQGSGANVLTF. For the CDR3, the DNA is TGTGCCAGTAGTACCTCCGGGCAGGGGTCTGGGGCCAACGTCCTGACTTTC. V usage is TRBV19 and J usage is TRBJ2-6, with TRBD1 as a possible D gene (6 bases). CDR1 and CDR2 (germline): LNHDA, SQIVND (reference sequence). The V end was cut by 4 bases, the J end by 1 base, with 14 bases between. This CDR3 region has 17 residues.

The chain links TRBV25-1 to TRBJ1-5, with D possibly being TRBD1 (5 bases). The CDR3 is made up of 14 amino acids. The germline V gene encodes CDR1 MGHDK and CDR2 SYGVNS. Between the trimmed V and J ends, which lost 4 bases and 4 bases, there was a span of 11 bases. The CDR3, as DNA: TGTGCCAGCAGTGTATCTGGGGCTAATCAGCCCCAGCATTTT. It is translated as CASSVSGANQPQHF.

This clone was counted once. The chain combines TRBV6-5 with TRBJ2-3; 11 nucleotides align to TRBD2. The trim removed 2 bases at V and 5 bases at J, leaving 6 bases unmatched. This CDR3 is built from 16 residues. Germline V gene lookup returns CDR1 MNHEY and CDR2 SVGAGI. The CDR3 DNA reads TGTGCCAGCAGTTACGCGGTAGCGGGGGGGCTAGATACGCAGTATTTT. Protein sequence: CASSYAVAGGLDTQYF.

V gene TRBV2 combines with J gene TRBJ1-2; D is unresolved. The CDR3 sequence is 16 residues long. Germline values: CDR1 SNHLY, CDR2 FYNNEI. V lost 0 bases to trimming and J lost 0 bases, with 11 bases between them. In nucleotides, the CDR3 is TGTGCCAGCAGTGAAGCGGGAGCCGCCACTAACTATGGCTACACCTTC. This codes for CASSEAGAATNYGYTF.

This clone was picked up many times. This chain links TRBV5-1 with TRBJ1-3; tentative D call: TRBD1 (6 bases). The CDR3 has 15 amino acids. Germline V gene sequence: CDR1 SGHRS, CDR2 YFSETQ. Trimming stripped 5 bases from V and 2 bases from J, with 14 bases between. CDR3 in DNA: TGCGCCAGCAGGCCCCGACAGGTTCCTGGAAACACCATATATTTT. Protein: CASRPRQVPGNTIYF.

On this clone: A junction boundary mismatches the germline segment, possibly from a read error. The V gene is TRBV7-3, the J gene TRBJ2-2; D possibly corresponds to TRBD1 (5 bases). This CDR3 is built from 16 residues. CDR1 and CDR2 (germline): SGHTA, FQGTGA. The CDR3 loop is CASSQNPGSNTGELFF. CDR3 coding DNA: TGTGCCAGCAGCCAGAACCCAGGGTCGAATACCGGGGAGCTGTTTTTT. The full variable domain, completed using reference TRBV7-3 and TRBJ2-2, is GAGVSQTPSNKVTEKGKYVELRCDPISGHTALYWYRQSLGQGPEFLIYFQGTGAADDSGLPNDRFFAVRPEGSVSTLKIQRTERGDSAVYLCASSQNPGSNTGELFFGEGSRLTVL.

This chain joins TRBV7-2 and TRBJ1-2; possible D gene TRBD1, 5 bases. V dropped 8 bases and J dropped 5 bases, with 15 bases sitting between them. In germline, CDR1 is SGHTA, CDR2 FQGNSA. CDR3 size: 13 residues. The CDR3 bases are TGTGCCAGCCGGCCCGGGGGGATGTATGGCTACACCTTC. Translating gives CASRPGGMYGYTF.

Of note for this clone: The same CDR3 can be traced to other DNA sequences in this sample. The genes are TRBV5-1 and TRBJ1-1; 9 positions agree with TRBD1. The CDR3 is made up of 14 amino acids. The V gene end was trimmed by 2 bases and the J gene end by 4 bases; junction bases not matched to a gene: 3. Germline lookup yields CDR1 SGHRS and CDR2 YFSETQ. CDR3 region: CASSLQGARTEAFF. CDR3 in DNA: TGCGCCAGCAGCTTACAGGGGGCGCGCACTGAAGCTTTCTTT.

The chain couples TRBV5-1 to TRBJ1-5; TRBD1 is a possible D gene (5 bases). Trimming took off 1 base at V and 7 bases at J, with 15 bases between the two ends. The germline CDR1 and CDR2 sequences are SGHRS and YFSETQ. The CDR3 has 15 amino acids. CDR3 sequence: CASSLNGAHGQPQHF. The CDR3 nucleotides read TGCGCCAGCAGCTTGAATGGGGCGCATGGGCAGCCCCAGCATTTT. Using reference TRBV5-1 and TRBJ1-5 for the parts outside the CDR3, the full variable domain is KAGVTQTPRYLIKTRGQQVTLSCSPISGHRSVSWYQQTPGQGLQFLFEYFSETQRNKGNFPGRFSGRQFSNSRSEMNVSTLELGDSALYLCASSLNGAHGQPQHFGDGTRLSIL.

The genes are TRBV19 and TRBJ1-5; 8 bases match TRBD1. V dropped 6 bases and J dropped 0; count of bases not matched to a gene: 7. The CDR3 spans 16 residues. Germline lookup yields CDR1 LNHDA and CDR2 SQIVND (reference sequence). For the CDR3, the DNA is TGTGCCAGTAGCCTTGGGACAGGCCATAGCAATCAGCCCCAGCATTTT. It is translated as CASSLGTGHSNQPQHF.

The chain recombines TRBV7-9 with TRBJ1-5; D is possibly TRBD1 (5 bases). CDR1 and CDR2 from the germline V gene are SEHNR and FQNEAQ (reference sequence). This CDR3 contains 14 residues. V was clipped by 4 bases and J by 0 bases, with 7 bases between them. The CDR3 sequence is CASSSTVSNQPQHF. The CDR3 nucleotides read TGTGCCAGCAGCTCGACAGTTAGCAATCAGCCCCAGCATTTT.

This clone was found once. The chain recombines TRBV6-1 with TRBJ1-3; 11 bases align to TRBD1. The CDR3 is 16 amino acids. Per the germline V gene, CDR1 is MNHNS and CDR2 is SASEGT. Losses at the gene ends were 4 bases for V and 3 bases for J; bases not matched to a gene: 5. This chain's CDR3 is CASSASGTGGGNTIYF. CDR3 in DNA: TGTGCCAGCAGTGCCTCCGGGACAGGGGGTGGAAACACCATATATTTT.

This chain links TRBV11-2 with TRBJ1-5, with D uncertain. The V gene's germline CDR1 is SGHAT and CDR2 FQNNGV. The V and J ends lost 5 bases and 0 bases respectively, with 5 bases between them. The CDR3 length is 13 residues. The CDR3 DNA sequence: TGTGCCAGCAGCCTCTATAGCAATCAGCCCCAGCATTTT. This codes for CASSLYSNQPQHF.

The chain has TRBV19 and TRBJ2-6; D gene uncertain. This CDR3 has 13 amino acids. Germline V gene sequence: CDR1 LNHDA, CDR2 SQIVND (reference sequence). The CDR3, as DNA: TGTGCTGGCCGCCACGCTGGGGCCAACGTCCTGACTTTC. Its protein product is CAGRHAGANVLTF. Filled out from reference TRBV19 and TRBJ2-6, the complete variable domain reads DGGITQSPKYLFRKEGQNVTLSCEQNLNHDAMYWYRQDPGQGLRLIYYSQIVNDFQKGDIAEGYSVSREKKESFPLTVTSAQKNPTAFYLCAGRHAGANVLTFGAGSRLTVL.